A selection of T cell receptor beta chains follows, all from one sample in a study of blood T cells in healthy people across ages. Via MiXCR, TCRdb re-called the 5' RACE reads, giving one row per CDR3 protein. This sample has almost 800,000 distinct CDR3 sequences, with roughly 60% found just once. Sequenced: blood. The receptors originated from a man aged 25-40 years in good health. The CDR3 runs from the conserved cysteine through the conserved F or W. D genes are given only for firm matches. Expanded clones get a size class; other rows say once, few or many, or leave the size out.

size	D	V	J	CDR3	DNA
.	.	TRBV29-1	TRBJ2-1	CSAQRAGLGNEQFF	TGCAGCGCCCAGCGTGCGGGACTTGGGAATGAGCAGTTCTTC
.	.	TRBV3-1	TRBJ1-1	CASSQGRSNTEAFF	TGTGCCAGCAGCCAAGGTCGGTCGAACACTGAAGCTTTCTTT
few	TRBD2	TRBV14	TRBJ2-1	CASSQGGDRRNEQFF	TGTGCCAGCAGCCAGGGAGGGGACCGGAGGAATGAGCAGTTCTTC
.	TRBD2	TRBV6-6	TRBJ2-1	CASRSGGAVNEQFF	TGTGCCAGCAGAAGCGGGGGGGCCGTGAATGAGCAGTTCTTC
few	TRBD2	TRBV12-3/TRBV12-4	TRBJ2-5	CASSLSETSRQETQYF	TGTGCCAGCAGTTTATCCGAGACTAGCAGACAAGAGACCCAGTACTTC
.	.	TRBV11-2	TRBJ1-6	CASSLVSGFGSPLHF	TGTGCCAGCAGCTTAGTATCTGGGTTTGGTTCACCCCTCCACTTT
.	TRBD1	TRBV19	TRBJ1-1	CASSFSLTGITEAFF	TGTGCCAGTAGCTTTTCTTTGACAGGGATAACTGAAGCTTTCTTT
once	TRBD2	TRBV10-2	TRBJ2-5	CASSEGGRTQETQYF	TGCGCCAGCAGTGAGGGCGGGAGGACCCAAGAGACCCAGTACTTC
.	.	TRBV9	TRBJ1-1	CASSVGGTSLGSEAFF	TGTGCCAGCAGCGTAGGAGGGACAAGCTTGGGAAGTGAAGCTTTCTTT
few	.	TRBV20-1	TRBJ2-4	CSARGKALAKNIQYF	TGCAGTGCTAGAGGGAAGGCCTTAGCCAAAAACATTCAGTACTTC
.	.	TRBV3-1	TRBJ2-7	CASSQEVQTGSYEQYF	TGTGCCAGCAGCCAAGAAGTGCAGACCGGTTCCTACGAGCAGTACTTC
many	.	TRBV5-1	TRBJ1-2	CASSLDRVLDGYTF	TGCGCCAGCAGCTTGGACAGGGTGCTGGATGGCTACACCTTC
.	TRBD1	TRBV7-2	TRBJ2-4	CASSGYRGPEYF	TGTGCCAGCAGCGGATACAGGGGGCCCGAGTACTTC
.	TRBD2	TRBV4-2	TRBJ2-1	CASGSTGLADYNEQFF	TGTGCCAGCGGTTCTACCGGACTAGCGGATTACAATGAGCAGTTCTTC
.	TRBD1	TRBV20-1	TRBJ2-6	CSATGGYGANVLTF	TGCAGTGCTACAGGGGGTTATGGGGCCAACGTCCTGACTTTC
.	.	TRBV7-9	TRBJ2-3	CASSLAVSGDTQYF	TGTGCCAGCAGCCTAGCCGTGTCGGGCGACACGCAGTATTTT
.	.	TRBV5-1	TRBJ2-7	CASSLEASEYNEQYF	TGCGCCAGCAGCTTGGAGGCTAGCGAGTACAATGAGCAGTACTTC
.	.	TRBV29-1	TRBJ2-5	CSVESWAQYF	TGCAGCGTTGAGAGTTGGGCCCAGTACTTC
few	.	TRBV20-1	TRBJ2-1	CSARDHSGRSYNEQFF	TGCAGTGCTAGAGATCACTCGGGTCGGTCCTACAATGAGCAGTTCTTC
.	TRBD2	TRBV2	TRBJ2-7	CASSEGVAGPSSYEQYF	TGTGCCAGCAGTGAGGGGGTAGCGGGCCCTAGCTCCTACGAGCAGTACTTC
.	.	TRBV12-3/TRBV12-4	TRBJ1-1	CASSLALTNAFF	TGTGCCAGCAGTTTAGCGCTGACGAACGCTTTCTTT
.	.	TRBV6-5	TRBJ2-5	CASIGSGASRSLEQYF	TGTGCCAGCATCGGTTCGGGGGCTAGCCGTTCCCTGGAGCAGTACTTC
once	TRBD2	TRBV3-1	TRBJ2-4	CASSQDWVQNSGSTPAKSIQYF	TGTGCCAGCAGCCAAGATTGGGTCCAGAATAGCGGGAGTACACCAGCCAAAAGCATTCAGTACTTC
.	TRBD2	TRBV11-2	TRBJ2-1	CASRNALAGVGEQFF	TGTGCCAGCAGAAATGCACTAGCGGGAGTGGGTGAGCAGTTCTTC
.	.	TRBV6-5	TRBJ1-1	CASSYQYGTEAFF	TGTGCCAGCAGTTACCAGTATGGCACTGAAGCTTTCTTT
.	.	TRBV20-1	TRBJ2-1	CNARAADGPYYNEQFF	TGCAATGCTAGAGCCGCGGACGGACCTTACTACAATGAGCAGTTCTTC
.	.	TRBV2	TRBJ2-7	CASSGGLLAYEQYF	TGTGCCAGCAGCGGGGGACTCCTCGCCTACGAGCAGTACTTC
.	.	TRBV25-1	TRBJ2-3	CASSEYYSTDTQYF	TGTGCCAGCAGTGAATATTACAGCACAGATACGCAGTATTTT
.	.	TRBV3-1	TRBJ1-6	CASSQGGRYFSPLHF	TGTGCCAGCAGCCAAGGCGGCAGGTACTTTTCGCCCCTCCACTTT
.	.	TRBV29-1	TRBJ2-7	CSAEAGASTYVQYF	TGCAGCGCCGAGGCCGGGGCCAGCACCTACGTGCAGTACTTC
few	.	TRBV12-5	TRBJ2-1	CASGLGLTLGNEQFF	TGTGCTAGTGGTTTGGGACTGACCCTGGGGAATGAGCAGTTCTTC
few	.	TRBV6-1	TRBJ2-1	CATMGQAGYSPSNEQFF	TGTGCCACGATGGGGCAGGCGGGCTACTCACCATCCAATGAGCAGTTCTTC
few	.	TRBV5-1	TRBJ2-6	CASDPDTGANVLTF	TGCGCCAGCGACCCGGACACTGGGGCCAACGTCCTGACTTTC
.	.	TRBV7-2	TRBJ2-5	CASSLRPRQAETQYF	TGTGCCAGCAGCTTGCGACCCCGACAGGCGGAGACCCAGTACTTC
.	TRBD2	TRBV9	TRBJ2-5	CASSSRGGPPQYF	TGTGCCAGCAGCTCCCGGGGGGGACCGCCCCAGTACTTC
.	.	TRBV9	TRBJ1-1	CASSVGHGGDTEAFF	TGTGCCAGCAGCGTAGGGCACGGGGGCGACACTGAAGCTTTCTTT
.	TRBD2	TRBV29-1	TRBJ2-7	CSVRTSGSYEQYF	TGCAGCGTCCGGACTAGCGGGAGCTACGAGCAGTACTTC
.	TRBD1	TRBV15	TRBJ2-1	CATSRGQGDHNEQFF	TGTGCCACCAGCAGAGGACAGGGAGATCACAATGAGCAGTTCTTC
few	.	TRBV6-5	TRBJ2-7	CASSPPDTHNGEQYF	TGTGCCAGCAGTCCCCCGGACACTCATAATGGCGAGCAGTACTTC
.	.	TRBV20-1	TRBJ2-7	CSASWRVGYEQYF	TGCAGTGCCTCGTGGCGTGTTGGGTACGAGCAGTACTTC
.	.	TRBV10-3	TRBJ1-5	CAISADNQPQHF	TGTGCCATCAGCGCCGACAATCAGCCCCAGCATTTT
.	.	TRBV5-1	TRBJ1-2	CASSLLRGGGYGYTF	TGCGCCAGCAGCTTGTTGAGGGGCGGAGGCTATGGCTACACCTTC
.	.	TRBV4-3	TRBJ2-2	CASSQDAGTAGGELFF	TGCGCCAGCAGCCAAGACGCGGGTACAGCTGGCGGGGAGCTGTTTTTT
once	.	TRBV7-9	TRBJ1-2	CASSLVDLASSGYTF	TGTGCCAGCAGCTTAGTGGACCTCGCTTCCTCAGGCTACACCTTC
.	.	TRBV15	TRBJ2-7	CATSRDLVEMDHEQYF	TGTGCCACCAGCAGAGATCTAGTAGAGATGGACCACGAGCAGTACTTC
.	TRBD1	TRBV20-1	TRBJ2-1	CSARDGQGLNEQFF	TGCAGTGCTAGAGATGGACAGGGTTTGAATGAGCAGTTCTTC
.	.	TRBV20-1	TRBJ2-5	CSARAWVGPFQETQYF	TGCAGTGCTAGAGCGTGGGTAGGCCCCTTCCAAGAGACCCAGTACTTC
.	.	TRBV29-1	TRBJ2-6	CSAIQSSGANVLTF	TGCAGCGCCATTCAGAGCTCTGGGGCCAACGTCCTGACTTTC
.	.	TRBV10-3	TRBJ2-7	CAISERENEQYF	TGTGCCATCAGTGAGCGGGAAAACGAGCAGTACTTC
few	.	TRBV4-2	TRBJ2-7	CASSQETGLEQYF	TGTGCCAGCAGCCAAGAGACGGGGCTGGAGCAGTACTTC
once	.	TRBV4-1	TRBJ2-5	CASITGGRDRSCREQYF	TGCGCCAGCATCACGGGGGGACGGGACAGGTCCTGCCGAGAGCAGTACTTC
.	.	TRBV5-1	TRBJ1-5	CASSLVVGEQPQHF	TGCGCCAGCAGCCTGGTCGTAGGCGAGCAGCCCCAGCATTTT
once	TRBD2	TRBV4-3	TRBJ2-1	CTSSKTSGRTQFF	TGCACCAGCTCAAAGACTAGCGGGAGGACGCAGTTCTTC
.	.	TRBV12-3/TRBV12-4	TRBJ2-1	CASTTYGAYNEQFF	TGTGCCAGCACCACTTATGGTGCCTACAATGAGCAGTTCTTC